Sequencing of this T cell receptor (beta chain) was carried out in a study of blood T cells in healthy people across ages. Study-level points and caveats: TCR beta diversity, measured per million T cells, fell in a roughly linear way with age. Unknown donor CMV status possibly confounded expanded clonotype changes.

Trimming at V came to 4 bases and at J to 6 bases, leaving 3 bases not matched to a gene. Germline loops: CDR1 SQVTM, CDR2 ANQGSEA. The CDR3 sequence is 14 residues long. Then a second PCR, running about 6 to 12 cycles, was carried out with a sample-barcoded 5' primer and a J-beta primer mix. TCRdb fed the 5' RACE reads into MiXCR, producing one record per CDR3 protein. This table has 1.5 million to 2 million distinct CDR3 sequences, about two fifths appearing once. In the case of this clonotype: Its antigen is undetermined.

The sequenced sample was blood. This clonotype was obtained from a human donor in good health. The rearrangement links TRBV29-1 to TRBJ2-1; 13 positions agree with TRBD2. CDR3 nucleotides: TGCAGCGTTGTAGGGACTAGCGGGGCCAATGAGCAGTTCTTC. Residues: CSVVGTSGANEQFF.